One T cell receptor (beta chain) is described in this entry. It has no known antigen specificity. No clone much larger than this one lies a single base away; base qualities are absent. These data are taken from a study of T cell repertoires in ileal Crohn's disease (dated by TCRdb to between 2017 and 2020). For the study in its entirety: Median disease duration was around 8 years, and roughly a third of patients were identified as active smokers at the time of surgery. All patients had surgery for a complication: stricturing disease in around 60% and penetrating disease in about 39%. Roughly half of the patients were given postoperative therapy, with 15 to 20 on anti-TNF agents and 10 to 12 on thiopurines. A prospective multicentre cohort supplied the 50 or so Crohn's disease patients whose TCR repertoires were analysed. Running in parallel with the study was a multicentre cohort set up to find predictors of early endoscopic recurrence following ileocolonic resection. A Rutgeerts score above i0 was used to define endoscopic postoperative recurrence. The study sequenced roughly 170 mucosal samples from more than 50 patients, taken at several locations on the surgical specimen and at postoperative endoscopy.

Eligible patients were adults with ileal or ileocolonic Crohn's disease who had an indication for ileocolonic resection. Whole ileal mucosal biopsies were kept frozen at -80 degrees C prior to DNA extraction. Genomic DNA was isolated from frozen whole biopsies using a TRizol-based method, and the DNA was quantified with a NanoDrop 2000 spectrophotometer. Counted from cysteine to phenylalanine, this CDR3 has 13 amino acids. Of the read, only the CDR3 DNA is kept; its 39 bases are in frame from base 1. Relative to germline, V is 6 bases shorter and J is 3 bases shorter, with 15 bases between their ends. CDR1 is given as SQVTM and CDR2 as ANQGSEA, both from the germline V gene. For commercial TCRB immunosequencing, about 500 nanograms of biopsy DNA were submitted for each sample. A two-step, amplification bias-controlled multiplex PCR was used by Adaptive Biotechnology to amplify CDR3 regions from genomic DNA. In the first PCR, primers covered every V and J gene segment, and in the second PCR, barcodes and Illumina adapters were added. CDR3 libraries were sequenced on an Illumina instrument. In the source study's methods: Analysis combined the vendor-provided pipelines with custom analysis of raw data in R/Bioconductor under R version 3.3.0. Clonality, ranging from 0 to 1, was calculated as the inverse of the normalised Shannon entropy of all productive clones. High-frequency clones were defined as the share of the repertoire taken up by the top 100 clones, keeping only clones that passed a 95% confidence test. The Simpson index measured repertoire diversity, and the Morisita-Horn index measured overlap between samples. TCRdb mirrors the immuneACCESS table, restricted to in-frame sequences. Some clones are absent from its copies; in checked studies, under half trace to an unresolved V gene, and the reason for the others is unknown. The D gene and trimming were derived from the DNA, and the V and J assignments and clone size from that table. For this sample the table gives about 15,000 clones, of which over 80% were detected only once. About 6.1% of the sample belongs to the ten largest clones.

Broader findings and caveats from the paper: A significantly higher proportion of clonal expansions was observed in active smokers at surgery than in non-smokers (approximately 28% vs 17%, p=0.02). Higher percentages of high-frequency clones at the time of surgery were linked to endoscopic recurrence, and every patient with clonality above 26.8% (18/57) had recurrence. Compared with CD4 T cells, sorted CD8 T cells contained more high-frequency clones, which suggests that the mucosal expansions were mostly CD8. Only a subgroup of patients, of unstated size, had mucosal CD4 and CD8 T cells sorted and sequenced.

What was sequenced was ileal tissue. The TCR was taken from an adult with Crohn's disease. The chain uses TRBV29-1 and TRBJ2-7; TRBD1 could be the D gene, as 6 bases match. This receptor carries the CDR3 CSVSGTNSYEQYF. The DNA is as follows: TGCAGCGTCTCCGGGACAAACAGCTACGAGCAGTACTTC.